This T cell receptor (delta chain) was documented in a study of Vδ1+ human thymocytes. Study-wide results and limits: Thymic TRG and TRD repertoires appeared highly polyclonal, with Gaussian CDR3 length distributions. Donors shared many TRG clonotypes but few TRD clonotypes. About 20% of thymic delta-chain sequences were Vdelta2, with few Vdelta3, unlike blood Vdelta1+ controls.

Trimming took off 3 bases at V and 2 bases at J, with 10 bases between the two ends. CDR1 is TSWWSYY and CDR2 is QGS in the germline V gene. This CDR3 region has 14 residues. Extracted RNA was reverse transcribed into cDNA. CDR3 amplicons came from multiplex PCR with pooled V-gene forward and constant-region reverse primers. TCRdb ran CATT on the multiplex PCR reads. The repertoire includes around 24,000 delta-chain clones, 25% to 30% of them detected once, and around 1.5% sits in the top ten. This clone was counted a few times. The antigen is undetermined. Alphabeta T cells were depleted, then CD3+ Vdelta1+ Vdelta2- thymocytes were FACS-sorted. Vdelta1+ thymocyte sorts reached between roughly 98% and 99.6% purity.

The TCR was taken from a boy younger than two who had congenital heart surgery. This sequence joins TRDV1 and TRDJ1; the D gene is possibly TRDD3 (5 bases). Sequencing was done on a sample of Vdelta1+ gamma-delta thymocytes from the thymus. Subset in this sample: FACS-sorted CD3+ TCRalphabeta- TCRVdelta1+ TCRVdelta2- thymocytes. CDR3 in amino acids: CALGDRGRTDKLIF. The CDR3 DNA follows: TGTGCTCTTGGGGACCGGGGGCGGACCGATAAACTCATCTTT.